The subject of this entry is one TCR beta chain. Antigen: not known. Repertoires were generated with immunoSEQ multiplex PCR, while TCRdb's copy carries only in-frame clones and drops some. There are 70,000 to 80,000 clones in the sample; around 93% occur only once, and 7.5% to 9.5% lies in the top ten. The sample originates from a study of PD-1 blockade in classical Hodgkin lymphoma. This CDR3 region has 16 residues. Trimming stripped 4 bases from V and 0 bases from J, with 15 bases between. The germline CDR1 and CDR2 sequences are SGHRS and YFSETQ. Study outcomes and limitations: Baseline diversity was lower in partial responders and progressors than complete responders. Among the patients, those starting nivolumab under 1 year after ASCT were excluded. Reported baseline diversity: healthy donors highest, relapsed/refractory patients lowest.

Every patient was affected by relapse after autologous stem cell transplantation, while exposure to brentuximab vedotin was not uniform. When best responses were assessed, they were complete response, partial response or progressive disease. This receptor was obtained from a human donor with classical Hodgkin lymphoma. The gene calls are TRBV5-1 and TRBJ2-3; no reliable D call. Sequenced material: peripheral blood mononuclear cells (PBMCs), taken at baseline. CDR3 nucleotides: TGCGCCAGCAGCGGTTCCGTTACCGCTAGCACAGATACGCAGTATTTT. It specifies CASSGSVTASTDTQYF. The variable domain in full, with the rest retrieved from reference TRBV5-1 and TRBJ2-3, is KAGVTQTPRYLIKTRGQQVTLSCSPISGHRSVSWYQQTPGQGLQFLFEYFSETQRNKGNFPGRFSGRQFSNSRSEMNVSTLELGDSALYLCASSGSVTASTDTQYFGPGTRLTVL.